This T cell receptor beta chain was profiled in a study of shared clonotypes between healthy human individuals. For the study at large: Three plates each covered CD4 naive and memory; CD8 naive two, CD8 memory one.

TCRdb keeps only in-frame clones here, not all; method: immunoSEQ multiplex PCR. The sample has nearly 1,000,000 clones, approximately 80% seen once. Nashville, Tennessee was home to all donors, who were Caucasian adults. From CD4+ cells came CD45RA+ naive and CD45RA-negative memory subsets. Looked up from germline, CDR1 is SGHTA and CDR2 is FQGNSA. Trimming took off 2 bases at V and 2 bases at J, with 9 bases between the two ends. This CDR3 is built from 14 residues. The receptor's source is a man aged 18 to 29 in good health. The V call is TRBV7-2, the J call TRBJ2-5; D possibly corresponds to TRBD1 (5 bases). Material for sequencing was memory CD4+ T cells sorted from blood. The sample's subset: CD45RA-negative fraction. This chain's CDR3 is CASSLRQTQETQYF. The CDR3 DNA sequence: TGTGCCAGCAGCTTACGACAGACTCAAGAGACCCAGTACTTC.